The 8 T cell receptor beta chains below all came from one sample that was sequenced in a study of control samples from healthy donors and cancer patients (dated by TCRdb to about 2020). Library preparation employed the immunoSEQ multiplex PCR assay. The immuneACCESS repertoire file appears here via TCRdb, limited to in-frame rearrangements. These files lack a portion of the clones; in checked studies, under half of the deficit traces to unresolved V genes, and the cause of the others is not known. For this sample the table gives 90,000 to 100,000 clones, of which roughly 83% were detected only once. The ten largest clones add up to about 35% of the sample. The sequenced sample consisted of PBMCs. The receptors originated from a man aged 65 to 79 with lung cancer.

J is TRBJ1-2 and V is TRBV3-1 (or the pseudogene TRBV3-2); D possibly corresponds to TRBD1 (6 bases). This CDR3 region has 14 residues. V was cut by 1 base and J by 7 bases, with 13 bases left in between. Per germline, CDR1 LGHDT and CDR2 YNNKEL (reference sequence). CDR3 amino acids: CASSQVRGAGGYTF. The CDR3 DNA follows: TGTGCCAGCAGCCAAGTCCGGGGGGCGGGTGGCTACACCTTC.

This clone was seen more than once but under ten times. Other nucleotide sequences in the sample specify the same CDR3. The chain couples TRBV18 to TRBJ1-1; D remains unclear. V was clipped by 2 bases and J by 2 bases, with 6 bases between them. This CDR3 comprises 13 residues. Germline CDR1 KGHSH, CDR2 LQKENI. This chain's CDR3 is CASSPGLNTEAFF. The CDR3 nucleotides read TGTGCCAGCTCACCAGGGCTTAACACTGAAGCTTTCTTT. Variable domain in full (rest from reference TRBV18 and TRBJ1-1): NAGVMQNPRHLVRRRGQEARLRCSPMKGHSHVYWYRQLPEEGLKFMVYLQKENIIDESGMPKERFSAEFPKEGPSILRIQQVVRGDSAAYFCASSPGLNTEAFFGQGTRLTVV.

Only a few counts were recorded for this clone. The CDR3 protein is CASSVAMAVNTEAFF. The CDR3 DNA reads TGTGCCAGCAGCGTAGCGATGGCAGTTAACACTGAAGCTTTCTTT. The chain joins TRBV9 to TRBJ1-1; D unclear. The CDR3 runs 15 residues. CDR1 is SGDLS, CDR2 YYNGEE, per germline. Trimming took 0 bases from V and 2 from J, leaving 11 bases between them.

The rearrangement uses TRBV21-1 and TRBJ2-3; the table's D gene call, TRBD2, was not cross checked with the DNA. TRBV21-1 is tagged as a pseudogene. There are 12 residues in the CDR3. The CDR3 DNA reads as TGTGCCAGCTGGCGAGGCCCAGATACGCAGTATTTT. Translating gives CASWRGPDTQYF.

The rearrangement links TRBV6-5 to TRBJ1-2, with 9 nucleotides matching TRBD1. Germline-derived CDR1 and CDR2 are MNHEY and SVGAGI. This CDR3 has 13 residues. V dropped 6 bases and J dropped 2; count of bases not matched to a gene: 1. The CDR3 sequence is CASRTGGNYGYTF. The CDR3 DNA is TGTGCCAGCAGAACAGGGGGCAACTATGGCTACACCTTC.

The chain joins TRBV27 to TRBJ1-6; D not resolved. Trimming pared 6 bases from V and 5 bases from J, leaving 5 bases between. The CDR3 extends over 12 amino acids. Germline V gene sequence: CDR1 MNHEY, CDR2 SMNVEV (reference sequence). CDR3 in amino acids: CASSTNNSPLHF. The CDR3 DNA follows: TGTGCCAGCAGCACTAATAATTCACCCCTCCACTTT.

The chain is built from TRBV11-3 and TRBJ1-3, with D hard to call. The ends were cut back, 3 bases at V and 2 bases at J, with 5 bases in the middle. Germline V gene sequence: CDR1 SGHNT, CDR2 YENEEA. The CDR3 extends over 13 amino acids. The CDR3 DNA follows: TGTGCCAGCAGCTTCAACGCTGGAAACACCATATATTTT. It yields the protein CASSFNAGNTIYF.

This clone appeared a single time. The CDR3 bases are TGTGCCACCAGTGAGGGACAGGGCGAGCAGTACTTC. Translated, it gives CATSEGQGEQYF. The J gene is TRBJ2-7, the V gene TRBV24-1; 9 bases match TRBD1. The germline V gene has CDR1 KGHDR and CDR2 SFDVKD. There are 12 residues in the CDR3. The V gene end was trimmed by 4 bases and the J gene end by 6 bases; junction bases not matched to a gene: 0.